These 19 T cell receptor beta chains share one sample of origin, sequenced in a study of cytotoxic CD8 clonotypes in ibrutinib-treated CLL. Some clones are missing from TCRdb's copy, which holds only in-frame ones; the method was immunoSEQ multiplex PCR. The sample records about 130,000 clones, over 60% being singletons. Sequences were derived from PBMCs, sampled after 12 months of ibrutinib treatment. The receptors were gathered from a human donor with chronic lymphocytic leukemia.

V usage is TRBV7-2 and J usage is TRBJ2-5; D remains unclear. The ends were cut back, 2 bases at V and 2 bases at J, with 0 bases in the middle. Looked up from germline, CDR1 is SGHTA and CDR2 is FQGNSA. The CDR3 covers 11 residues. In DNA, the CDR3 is TGTGCCAGCAGCTTACAAGAGACCCAGTACTTC. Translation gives CASSLQETQYF.

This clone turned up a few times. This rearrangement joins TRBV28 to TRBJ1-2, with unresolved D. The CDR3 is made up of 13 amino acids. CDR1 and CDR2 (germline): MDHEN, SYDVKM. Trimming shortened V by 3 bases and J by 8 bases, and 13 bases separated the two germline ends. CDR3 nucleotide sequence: TGTGCCAGCAGTTTCTTGGCAGCGCGAGGCTACACCTTC. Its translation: CASSFLAARGYTF.

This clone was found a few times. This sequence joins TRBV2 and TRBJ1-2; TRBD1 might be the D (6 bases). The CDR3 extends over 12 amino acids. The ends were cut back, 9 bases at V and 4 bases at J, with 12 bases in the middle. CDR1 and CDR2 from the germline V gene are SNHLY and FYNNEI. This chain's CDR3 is CARTVQGYGYTF. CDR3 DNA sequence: TGTGCCAGAACCGTACAGGGCTATGGCTACACCTTC.

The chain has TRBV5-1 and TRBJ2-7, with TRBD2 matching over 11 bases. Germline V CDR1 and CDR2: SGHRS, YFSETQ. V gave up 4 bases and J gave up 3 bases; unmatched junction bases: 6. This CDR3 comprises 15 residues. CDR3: CASSLTSGSYYEQYF. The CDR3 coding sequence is TGCGCCAGCAGCCTAACTAGCGGGAGCTACTACGAGCAGTACTTC.

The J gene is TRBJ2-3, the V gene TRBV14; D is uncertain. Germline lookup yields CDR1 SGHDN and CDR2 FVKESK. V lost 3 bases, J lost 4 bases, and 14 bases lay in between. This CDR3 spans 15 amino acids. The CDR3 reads CASSHRDRVADTQYF. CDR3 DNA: TGTGCCAGCAGCCACCGTGACCGGGTTGCAGATACGCAGTATTTT. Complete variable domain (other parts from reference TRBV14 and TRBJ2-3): EAGVTQFPSHSVIEKGQTVTLRCDPISGHDNLYWYRRVMGKEIKFLLHFVKESKQDESGMPNNRFLAERTGGTYSTLKVQPAELEDSGVYFCASSHRDRVADTQYFGPGTRLTVL.

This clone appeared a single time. This CDR3 is CASSLRFEKLFF. The CDR3 DNA follows: TGTGCCAGCAGTTTACGGTTCGAAAAACTGTTTTTT. V and J are TRBV28 and TRBJ1-4, with D uncertain. The CDR3 has 12 amino acids. Germline V gene sequence: CDR1 MDHEN, CDR2 SYDVKM. V lost 2 bases and J 8 bases, leaving 6 bases between the germline ends.

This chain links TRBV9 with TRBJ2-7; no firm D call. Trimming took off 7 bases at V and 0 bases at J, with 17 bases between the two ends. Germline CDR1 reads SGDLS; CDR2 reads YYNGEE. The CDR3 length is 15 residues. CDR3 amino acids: CASGKDGLSSYEQYF. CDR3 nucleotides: TGTGCCAGCGGCAAAGACGGCTTGAGCTCCTACGAGCAGTACTTC.

The CDR3 here is CASSGSRALAGGQLSYNEQFF. CDR3 nucleotides: TGTGCCAGCAGCGGTAGCCGTGCACTAGCGGGAGGGCAGCTCTCCTACAATGAGCAGTTCTTC. V gene TRBV9 combines with J gene TRBJ2-1; 13 nucleotides align to TRBD2. CDR1 is SGDLS and CDR2 is YYNGEE in the germline V gene. The J segment lost 0 bases and the V segment lost 3 bases, leaving 15 bases of the junction unmatched. This CDR3 is 21 amino acids long.

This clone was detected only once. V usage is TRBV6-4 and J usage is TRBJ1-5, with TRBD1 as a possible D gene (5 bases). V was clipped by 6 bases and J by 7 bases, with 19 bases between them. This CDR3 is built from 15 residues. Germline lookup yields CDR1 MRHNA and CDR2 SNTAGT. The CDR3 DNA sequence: TGTGCCAGCAGCCATCCGGGGCGGGAAGGGCAGCCCCAGCATTTT. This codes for CASSHPGREGQPQHF.

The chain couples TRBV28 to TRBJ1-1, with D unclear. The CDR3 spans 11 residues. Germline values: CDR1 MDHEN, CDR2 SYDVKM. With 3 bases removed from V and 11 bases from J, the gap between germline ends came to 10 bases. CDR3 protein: CASSLGWVAFF. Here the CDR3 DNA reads TGTGCCAGCAGTTTGGGTTGGGTGGCTTTCTTT.

The CDR3 here is CASQYGRGNTEAFF. The CDR3 DNA reads as TGTGCCAGCCAATATGGGCGGGGGAACACTGAAGCTTTCTTT. The chain has TRBV7-2 and TRBJ1-1; the D is unclear. The CDR3 contains 14 residues. Trimming pared 8 bases from V and 1 base from J, leaving 14 bases between. Germline V gives CDR1 SGHTA, CDR2 FQGNSA.

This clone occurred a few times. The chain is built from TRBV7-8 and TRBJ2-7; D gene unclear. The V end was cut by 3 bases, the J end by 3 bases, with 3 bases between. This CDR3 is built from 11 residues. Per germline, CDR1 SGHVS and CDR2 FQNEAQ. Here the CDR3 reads CASSFLYEQYF. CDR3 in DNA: TGTGCCAGCAGCTTTCTCTACGAGCAGTACTTC.

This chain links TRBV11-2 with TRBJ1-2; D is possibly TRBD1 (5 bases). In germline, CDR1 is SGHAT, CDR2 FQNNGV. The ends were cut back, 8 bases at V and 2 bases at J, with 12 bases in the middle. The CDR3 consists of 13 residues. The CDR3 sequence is CASGSGANYGYTF. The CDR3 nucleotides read TGTGCCAGCGGATCCGGGGCCAACTATGGCTACACCTTC.

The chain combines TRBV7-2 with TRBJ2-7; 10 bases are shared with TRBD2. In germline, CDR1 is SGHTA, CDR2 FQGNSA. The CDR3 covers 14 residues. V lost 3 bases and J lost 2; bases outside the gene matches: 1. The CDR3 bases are TGTGCCAGCAGCTTGACTAGCGGGCCCTACGAGCAGTACTTC. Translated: CASSLTSGPYEQYF.

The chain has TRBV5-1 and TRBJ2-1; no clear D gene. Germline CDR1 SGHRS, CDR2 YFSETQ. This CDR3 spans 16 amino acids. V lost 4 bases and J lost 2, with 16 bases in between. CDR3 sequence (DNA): TGCGCCAGCAGCCCCTACCTTAGCCAGGCCTACAATGAGCAGTTCTTC. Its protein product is CASSPYLSQAYNEQFF.

The CDR3 loop is CASSLEGYF. The CDR3 coding sequence is TGTGCCAGCAGCTTAGAGGGTTACTTC. This chain joins TRBV7-6 and TRBJ2-7; D unclear. The germline V gene has CDR1 SGHVS and CDR2 FNYEAQ. V lost 1 base, J lost 13 bases, and 5 bases lay in between. This CDR3 has 9 residues.

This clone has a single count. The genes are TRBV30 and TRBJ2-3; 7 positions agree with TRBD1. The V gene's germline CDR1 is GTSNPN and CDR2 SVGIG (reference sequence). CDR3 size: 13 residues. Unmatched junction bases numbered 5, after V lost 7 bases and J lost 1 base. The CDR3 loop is CASLGTGTDTQYF. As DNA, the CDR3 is TGTGCCTCTCTTGGGACAGGCACAGATACGCAGTATTTT.

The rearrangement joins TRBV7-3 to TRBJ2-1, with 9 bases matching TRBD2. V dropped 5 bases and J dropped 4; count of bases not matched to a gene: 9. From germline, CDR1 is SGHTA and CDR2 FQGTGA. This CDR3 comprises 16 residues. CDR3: CASSPIAGAPYNEQFF. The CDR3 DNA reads TGTGCCAGCAGCCCTATAGCGGGAGCACCTTACAATGAGCAGTTCTTC.

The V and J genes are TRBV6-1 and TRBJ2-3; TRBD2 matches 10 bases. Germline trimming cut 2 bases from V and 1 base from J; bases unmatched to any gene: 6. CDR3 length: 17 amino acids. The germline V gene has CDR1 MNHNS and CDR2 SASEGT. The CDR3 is CASSEMLAGGRTDTQYF. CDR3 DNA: TGTGCCAGCAGTGAAATGTTAGCGGGAGGACGCACAGATACGCAGTATTTT.